This TCR beta chain was obtained from a study of T cells after yellow fever vaccination. Production of TCR cDNA was by 5'RACE template switching, which also added a universal primer site and UMIs. MiXCR, run by TCRdb on the 5' RACE reads, gives a single entry per CDR3 protein. Found here are some 96,000 distinct CDR3 sequences, around 9.8% of them singletons; the top ten hold around 16%. Germline CDR1 and CDR2: SQVTM and ANQGSEA. This CDR3 comprises 15 residues. The J segment lost 0 bases and the V segment lost 7 bases, leaving 10 bases of the junction unmatched. Study-level points and caveats: Post-booster repertoires again held most primary-vaccination clones (96% CD4, roughly 90% CD8). Peaking faster, on day 5 versus 15, the secondary response was nonetheless weaker.

This clonotype was picked up a small number of times. This chain joins TRBV29-1 and TRBJ1-1; 8 nucleotides line up with TRBD1. The TCR sequence derives from a man aged 18 to 30 who received the YFV17D yellow fever vaccine. The specimen was CD8+ T cells not binding an NS4B(214-222) dextramer, sorted from PBMCs, collected roughly 15 days after the first yellow fever vaccination. The CDR3 DNA reads TGCAGCGGGAGACAGGGGAGGTCTATGAACACTGAAGCTTTCTTT. The encoded protein is CSGRQGRSMNTEAFF. Drawing the rest from reference TRBV29-1 and TRBJ1-1, the complete variable domain is SAVISQKPSRDICQRGTSLTIQCQVDSQVTMMFWYRQQPGQSLTLIATANQGSEATYESGFVIDKFPISRPNLTFSTLTVSNMSPEDSSIYLCSGRQGRSMNTEAFFGQGTRLTVV.